This TCR beta chain was identified in a study of Ad26.COV2.S vaccination and SARS-CoV-2 variants. The ends were cut back, 7 bases at V and 1 base at J, with 10 bases in the middle. This CDR3 region has 13 residues. Profiling relied on immunoSEQ multiplex PCR, and the TCRdb table lists in-frame clones only, not all of them. The sample holds around 370,000 clones; roughly 85% are singletons and the top ten take 3.3%. Specified treatment: 15 to 20 received Ad26.COV2.S at low or high dose, single or two shots; roughly five received placebo; per-sample allocation not given. Repertoires come from day 63 after the first vaccine or placebo injection.

The chain recombines TRBV12-3 or TRBV12-4 with TRBJ1-1; D gene ambiguous. This receptor was obtained from a person between 18 and 59 years old who received the Ad26.COV2.S COVID-19 vaccine or a placebo. This specimen was peripheral blood, taken in a trial of Ad26.COV2.S vaccine versus placebo. The CDR3 coding sequence is TGTGCCAGCACCGACGTTAAGAACACTGAAGCTTTCTTT. Its protein is CASTDVKNTEAFF.